This TCR beta chain was observed in a study of OX40 agonist ivuxolimab in advanced cancers. Study as a whole: Intravenous ivuxolimab at 0.01 to 10 mg/kg was given to patients every 2 weeks. The study's findings and limits: Doses of 0.1 to 3.0 mg/kg were accompanied by clonal expansion of CD4+ and CD8+ blood T cells by week 6. Normalized expansion of T-cell clones was also low for some nonresponders.

Repertoires were generated with immunoSEQ multiplex PCR, while TCRdb's copy carries only in-frame clones and drops some. The data hold approximately 44,000 clones, with 84% observed a single time. The CDR3 totals 14 residues. V gave up 4 bases and J gave up 4 bases, with 14 bases separating them. CDR1 and CDR2 from the germline V gene are LGHNA and YSLEER. For this clone: The antigen is not known.

Specimen: CD4+ or CD8+ T cells sorted from blood, collected in a trial of the OX40 agonist ivuxolimab. This receptor was identified in an adult with an advanced solid tumor such as melanoma, head and neck, liver or kidney cancer. The chain links TRBV4-3 to TRBJ2-7; the D is unclear. In DNA form, the CDR3 reads TGCGCCAGCAGCCCCTATAAGAACGATTACGAGCAGTACTTC. Amino acid sequence: CASSPYKNDYEQYF.